These 8 T cell receptor beta chains were sequenced from one sample in a study of brain T cells in children with intractable seizures. TCRdb's copy holds only in-frame clones and misses some; the assay was immunoSEQ multiplex PCR. The sample lists around 80,000 clones; more than 75% were seen once. This sample comprised peripheral blood, obtained at surgery. All receptors derive from a girl aged 2 to 10 with Rasmussen encephalitis and intractable seizures.

The chain employs TRBV7-2 and TRBJ1-1; D remains unclear. Germline CDR1 is SGHTA and CDR2 is FQGNSA. The ends were cut back, 2 bases at V and 1 base at J, with 5 bases in the middle. This CDR3 has 13 amino acids. As DNA, the CDR3 is TGTGCCAGCAGCTTACCTAAGAACACTGAAGCTTTCTTT. Translating gives CASSLPKNTEAFF.

The V call is TRBV24-1, the J call TRBJ2-2, with 8 nucleotides matching TRBD1. V was clipped by 3 bases and J by 3 bases; unmatched bases: 8. There are 17 residues in the CDR3. In germline, CDR1 is KGHDR, CDR2 SFDVKD. Here the CDR3 reads CATSDPIRTGHTGELFF. CDR3 nucleotide sequence: TGTGCCACCAGTGATCCTATTCGGACAGGGCACACCGGGGAGCTGTTTTTT.

This clone has only one observation. The chain employs TRBV27 and TRBJ2-2; possible D gene TRBD1, 5 bases. The germline V and J ends were trimmed by 1 base and 2 bases, with 14 bases remaining between them. The CDR3 runs to 17 residues. Germline V gene lookup returns CDR1 MNHEY and CDR2 SMNVEV (reference sequence). CDR3 in DNA: TGTGCCAGCAGTTTATTATTCGGCCAGGGTAACACCGGGGAGCTGTTTTTT. Protein: CASSLLFGQGNTGELFF.

The gene calls are TRBV6-4 and TRBJ2-3; D is possibly TRBD2 (5 bases). Germline loops: CDR1 MRHNA, CDR2 SNTAGT. The CDR3 is made up of 14 amino acids. Trimming cost V 3 bases and J 0 bases, with 7 bases left between them. The CDR3 here is CASSESSSTDTQYF. DNA for the CDR3: TGTGCCAGCAGTGAATCTAGCAGCACAGATACGCAGTATTTT.

V gene TRBV11-3 combines with J gene TRBJ2-7; D is unresolved. The CDR3 runs 13 residues. CDR1 and CDR2 (germline): SGHNT, YENEEA. The V end lost 1 base, the J end lost 7 bases, and 11 bases lay between the germline ends. CDR3 protein: CASSLGSIREQYF. CDR3 DNA: TGTGCCAGCAGCTTAGGGTCTATTCGAGAGCAGTACTTC.

The J gene is TRBJ2-3, the V gene TRBV5-1, with 8 bases fitting TRBD2. The V segment lost 3 bases and the J segment 3 bases; nucleotides outside the gene matches: 9. The CDR3 consists of 16 residues. Germline V CDR1 and CDR2: SGHRS, YFSETQ. CDR3 residues: CASSSIAGKDTDTQYF. DNA for the CDR3: TGCGCCAGCAGCTCTATAGCGGGAAAAGATACAGATACGCAGTATTTT.

This chain uses TRBV5-8 with TRBJ2-1; 9 bases map to TRBD1. Losses at the gene ends were 1 base for V and 9 bases for J; bases not matched to a gene: 11. Germline CDR1 reads SGHTS; CDR2 reads YDEGEE. The length of the CDR3 is 16 residues. The DNA for the CDR3 is TGTGCCAGCAGCTTGACGCGGGACAGGGCGATTGGTGAGCAGTTCTTC. This gives the protein CASSLTRDRAIGEQFF.

A single count supports this clone. The V gene is TRBV5-8, the J gene TRBJ1-1, with unresolved D. The V end was cut by 0 bases, the J end by 1 base, with 4 bases between. In germline, CDR1 is SGHTS, CDR2 YDEGEE. This CDR3 spans 13 amino acids. In nucleotides, the CDR3 is TGTGCCAGCAGCTTGGGGGGGAACACTGAAGCTTTCTTT. Its protein is CASSLGGNTEAFF.